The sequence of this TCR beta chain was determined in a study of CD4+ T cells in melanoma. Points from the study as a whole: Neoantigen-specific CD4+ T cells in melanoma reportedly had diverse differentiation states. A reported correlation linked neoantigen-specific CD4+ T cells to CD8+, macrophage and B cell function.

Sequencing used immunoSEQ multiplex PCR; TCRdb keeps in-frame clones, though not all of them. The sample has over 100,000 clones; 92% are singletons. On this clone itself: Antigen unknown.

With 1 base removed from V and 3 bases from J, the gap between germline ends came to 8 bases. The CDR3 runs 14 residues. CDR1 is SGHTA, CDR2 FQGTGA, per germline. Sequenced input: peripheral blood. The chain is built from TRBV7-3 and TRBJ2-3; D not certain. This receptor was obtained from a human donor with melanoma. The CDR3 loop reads CASSLKGETDTQYF. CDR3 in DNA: TGTGCCAGCAGCTTAAAGGGTGAAACAGATACGCAGTATTTT.